This record looks at one T cell receptor (beta chain) sequence and its context. Produced via immunoSEQ multiplex PCR; TCRdb's table is partial and in-frame only. The table has 270,000 or so clones, around 88% seen once. This sample is drawn from a study of blood T cell repertoires in COVID-19. Looking at the study overall: In each case, the material was cDNA or gDNA derived from T cells, B-cell-depleted T cells, or PBMCs.

V shed 4 bases and J 4 bases; nucleotides not matched to a gene: 6. The length of the CDR3 is 15 residues. Germline V gene lookup returns CDR1 SGDLS and CDR2 YYNGEE. The chain employs TRBV9 and TRBJ1-2; 11 bases map to TRBD1. The sample was peripheral blood. This clonotype originated in a man aged 35-49 years with acute or convalescent COVID-19. The CDR3 region has the DNA TGTGCCAGCAGCCCCGGACAGGGGGCGAGCTATGGCTACACCTTC. Protein product: CASSPGQGASYGYTF. The full variable domain, with the rest looked up from reference TRBV9 and TRBJ1-2, is DSGVTQTPKHLITATGQRVTLRCSPRSGDLSVYWYQQSLDQGLQFLIQYYNGEERAKGNILERFSAQQFPDLHSELNLSSLELGDSALYFCASSPGQGASYGYTFGSGTRLTVV.